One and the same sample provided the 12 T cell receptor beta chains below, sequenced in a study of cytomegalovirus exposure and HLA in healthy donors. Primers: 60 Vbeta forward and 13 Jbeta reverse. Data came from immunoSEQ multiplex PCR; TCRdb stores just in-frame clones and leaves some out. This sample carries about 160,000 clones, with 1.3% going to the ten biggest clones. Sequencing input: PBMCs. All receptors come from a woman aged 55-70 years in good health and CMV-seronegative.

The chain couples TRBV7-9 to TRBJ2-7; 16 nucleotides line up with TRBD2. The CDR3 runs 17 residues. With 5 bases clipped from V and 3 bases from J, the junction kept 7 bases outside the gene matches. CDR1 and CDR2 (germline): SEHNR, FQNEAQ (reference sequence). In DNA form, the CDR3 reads TGTGCCAGCAGCCTGGGACTAGCGGGGGGGCCAATCTACGAGCAGTACTTC. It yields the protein CASSLGLAGGPIYEQYF.

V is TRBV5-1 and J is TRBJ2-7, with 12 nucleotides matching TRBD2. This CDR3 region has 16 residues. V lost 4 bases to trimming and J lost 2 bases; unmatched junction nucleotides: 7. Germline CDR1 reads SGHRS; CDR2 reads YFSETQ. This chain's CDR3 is CASSPTTSGGPYEQYF. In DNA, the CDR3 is TGCGCCAGCAGCCCCACCACTAGCGGGGGGCCCTACGAGCAGTACTTC.

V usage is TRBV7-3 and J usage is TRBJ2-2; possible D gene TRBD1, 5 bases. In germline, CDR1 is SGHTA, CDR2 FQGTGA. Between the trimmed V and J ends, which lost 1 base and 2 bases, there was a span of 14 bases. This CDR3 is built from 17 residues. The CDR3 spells CASSLKPRQPNTGELFF. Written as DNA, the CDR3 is TGTGCCAGCAGCTTAAAGCCCCGACAGCCAAACACCGGGGAGCTGTTTTTT. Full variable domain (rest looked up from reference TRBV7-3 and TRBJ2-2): GAGVSQTPSNKVTEKGKYVELRCDPISGHTALYWYRQSLGQGPEFLIYFQGTGAADDSGLPNDRFFAVRPEGSVSTLKIQRTERGDSAVYLCASSLKPRQPNTGELFFGEGSRLTVL.

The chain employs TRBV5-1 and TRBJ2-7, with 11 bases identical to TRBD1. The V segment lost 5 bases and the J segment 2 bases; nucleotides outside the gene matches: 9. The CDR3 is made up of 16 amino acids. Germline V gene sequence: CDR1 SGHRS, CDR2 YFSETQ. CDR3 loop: CASRNGDRGFTYEQYF. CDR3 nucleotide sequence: TGCGCCAGCAGAAACGGGGACAGGGGGTTTACCTACGAGCAGTACTTC. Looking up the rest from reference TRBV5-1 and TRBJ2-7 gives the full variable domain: KAGVTQTPRYLIKTRGQQVTLSCSPISGHRSVSWYQQTPGQGLQFLFEYFSETQRNKGNFPGRFSGRQFSNSRSEMNVSTLELGDSALYLCASRNGDRGFTYEQYFGPGTRLTVT.

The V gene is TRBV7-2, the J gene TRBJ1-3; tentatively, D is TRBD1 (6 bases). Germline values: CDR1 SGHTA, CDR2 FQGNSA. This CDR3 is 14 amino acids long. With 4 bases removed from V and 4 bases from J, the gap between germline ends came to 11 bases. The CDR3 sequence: CASSSQGSGNTIYF. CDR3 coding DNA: TGTGCCAGCAGCTCACAGGGTTCAGGAAACACCATATATTTT.

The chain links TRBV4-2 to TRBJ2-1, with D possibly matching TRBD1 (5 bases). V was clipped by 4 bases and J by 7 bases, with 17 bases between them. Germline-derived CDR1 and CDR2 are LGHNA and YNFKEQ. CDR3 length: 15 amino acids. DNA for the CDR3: TGTGCCAGCAGCCCCTTGGGGCCAGGGCATAATGAGCAGTTCTTC. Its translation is CASSPLGPGHNEQFF.

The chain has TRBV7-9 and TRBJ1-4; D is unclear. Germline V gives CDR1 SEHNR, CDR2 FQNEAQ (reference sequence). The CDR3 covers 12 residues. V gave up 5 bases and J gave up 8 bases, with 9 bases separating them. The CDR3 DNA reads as TGTGCCAGCAGCCTCGGAGGGGAAAAACTGTTTTTT. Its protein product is CASSLGGEKLFF.

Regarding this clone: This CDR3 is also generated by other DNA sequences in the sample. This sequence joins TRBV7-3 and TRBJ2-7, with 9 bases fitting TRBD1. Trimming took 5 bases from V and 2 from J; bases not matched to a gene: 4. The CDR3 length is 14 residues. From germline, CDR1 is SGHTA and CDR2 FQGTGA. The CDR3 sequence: CASSAGQGAYEQYF. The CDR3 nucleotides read TGTGCCAGCAGCGCGGGACAGGGAGCCTACGAGCAGTACTTC.

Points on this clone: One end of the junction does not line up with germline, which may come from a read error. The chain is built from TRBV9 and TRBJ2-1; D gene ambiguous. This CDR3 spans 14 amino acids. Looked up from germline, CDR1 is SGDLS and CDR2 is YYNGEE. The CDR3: CASSVLDSNNEQFF. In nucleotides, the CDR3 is TGTGCCAGCAGCGTCCTCGACTCCAACAATGAGCAGTTCTTC.

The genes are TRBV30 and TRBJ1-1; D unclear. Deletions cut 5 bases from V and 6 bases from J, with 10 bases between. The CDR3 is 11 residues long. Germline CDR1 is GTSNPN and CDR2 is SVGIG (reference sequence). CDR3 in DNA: TGTGCCTGGGGGAGGATGGCTGAAGCTTTCTTT. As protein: CAWGRMAEAFF.

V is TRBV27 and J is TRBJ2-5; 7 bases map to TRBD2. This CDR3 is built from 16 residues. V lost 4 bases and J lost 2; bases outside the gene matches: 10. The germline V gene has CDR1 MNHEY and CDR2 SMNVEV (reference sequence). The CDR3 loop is CASSSSPSGQQETQYF. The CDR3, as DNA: TGTGCCAGCAGTTCGTCCCCTAGCGGCCAGCAAGAGACCCAGTACTTC.

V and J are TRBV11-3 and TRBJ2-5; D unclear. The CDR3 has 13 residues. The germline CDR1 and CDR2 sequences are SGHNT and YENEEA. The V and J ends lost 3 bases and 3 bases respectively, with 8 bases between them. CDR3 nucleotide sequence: TGTGCCAGCAGCTTCACGCAGGAAGAGACCCAGTACTTC. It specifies CASSFTQEETQYF.